This T cell receptor beta chain was sequenced for a study of cytomegalovirus exposure and HLA in healthy donors. The CDR3 has 13 amino acids. In germline, CDR1 is LNHDA, CDR2 SQIVND (reference sequence). V shed 7 bases and J 3 bases; nucleotides not matched to a gene: 6. The PCR ran on 60 Vbeta and 13 Jbeta primers. Assay used: immunoSEQ multiplex PCR; TCRdb lists only in-frame clones, some missing. This sample has roughly 78,000 clones, with 65% to 80% found just once. This TCR was sampled from a man in his forties in good health and CMV-seropositive. The chain is built from TRBV19 and TRBJ2-7; 7 bases agree with TRBD1. Source material: PBMCs. The CDR3 loop is CASTLTGCYEQYF. The CDR3 nucleotides read TGTGCCAGTACCCTGACAGGGTGCTACGAGCAGTACTTC.